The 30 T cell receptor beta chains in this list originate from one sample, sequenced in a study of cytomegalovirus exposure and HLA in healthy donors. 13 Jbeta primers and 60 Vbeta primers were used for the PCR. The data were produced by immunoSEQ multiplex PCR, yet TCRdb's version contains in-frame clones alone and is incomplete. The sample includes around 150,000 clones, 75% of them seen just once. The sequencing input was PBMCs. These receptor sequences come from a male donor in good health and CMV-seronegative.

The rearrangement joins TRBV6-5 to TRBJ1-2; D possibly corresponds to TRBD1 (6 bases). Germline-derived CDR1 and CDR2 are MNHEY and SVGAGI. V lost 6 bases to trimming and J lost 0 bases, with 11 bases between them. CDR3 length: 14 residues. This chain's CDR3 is CASRGDTPNYGYTF. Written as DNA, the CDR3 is TGTGCCAGCAGGGGGGACACACCTAACTATGGCTACACCTTC.

CDR3 bases: TGTGCCAGCATCCTAGACAGGGGCCACGAGCAGTACTTC. Encoded protein: CASILDRGHEQYF. The chain links TRBV2 to TRBJ2-5; 8 bases align to TRBD1. The DNA end is a closer match to TRBJ2-7, so the J assignment may be wrong. This CDR3 is built from 13 residues. The germline V gene encodes CDR1 SNHLY and CDR2 FYNNEI.

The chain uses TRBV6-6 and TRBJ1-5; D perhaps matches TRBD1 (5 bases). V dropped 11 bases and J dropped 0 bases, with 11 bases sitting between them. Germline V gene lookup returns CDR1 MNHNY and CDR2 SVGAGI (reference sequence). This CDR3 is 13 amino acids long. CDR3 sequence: CAAEGNSNQPQHF. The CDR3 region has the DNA TGTGCCGCGGAGGGGAATAGCAATCAGCCCCAGCATTTT.

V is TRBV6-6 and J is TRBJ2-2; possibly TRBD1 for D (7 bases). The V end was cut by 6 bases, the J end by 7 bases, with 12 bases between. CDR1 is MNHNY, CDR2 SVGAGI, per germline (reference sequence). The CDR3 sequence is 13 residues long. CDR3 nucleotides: TGTGCCAGCAGACCAGGGGGAGGCGGGGAGCTGTTTTTT. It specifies CASRPGGGGELFF.

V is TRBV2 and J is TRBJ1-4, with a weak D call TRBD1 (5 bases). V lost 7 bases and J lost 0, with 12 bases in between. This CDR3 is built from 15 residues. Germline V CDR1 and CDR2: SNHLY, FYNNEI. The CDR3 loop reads CASTGTLATNEKLFF. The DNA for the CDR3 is TGTGCCAGCACGGGGACTCTTGCAACTAATGAAAAACTGTTTTTT.

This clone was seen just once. The CDR3: CASTDRGGFSGRVANEQFF. In DNA form, the CDR3 reads TGTGCCAGCACCGACAGGGGCGGGTTTAGCGGGAGGGTAGCAAATGAGCAGTTCTTC. The rearrangement uses TRBV7-2 and TRBJ2-1; 11 positions agree with TRBD2. V shed 7 bases and J 7 bases; nucleotides not matched to a gene: 21. There are 19 residues in the CDR3. Germline-derived CDR1 and CDR2 are SGHTA and FQGNSA.

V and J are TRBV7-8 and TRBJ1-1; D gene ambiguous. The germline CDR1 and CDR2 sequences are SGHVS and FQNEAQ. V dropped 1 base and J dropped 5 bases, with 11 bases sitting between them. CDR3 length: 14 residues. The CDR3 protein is CASSLGFRGTEAFF. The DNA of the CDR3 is TGTGCCAGCAGCTTAGGGTTTAGAGGAACTGAAGCTTTCTTT.

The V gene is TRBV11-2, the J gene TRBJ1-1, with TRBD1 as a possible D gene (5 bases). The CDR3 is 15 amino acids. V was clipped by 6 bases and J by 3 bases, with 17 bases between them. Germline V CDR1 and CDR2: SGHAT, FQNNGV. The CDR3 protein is CASRVGGARDTEAFF. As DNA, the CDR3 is TGTGCCAGCAGGGTCGGTGGGGCCAGAGACACTGAAGCTTTCTTT.

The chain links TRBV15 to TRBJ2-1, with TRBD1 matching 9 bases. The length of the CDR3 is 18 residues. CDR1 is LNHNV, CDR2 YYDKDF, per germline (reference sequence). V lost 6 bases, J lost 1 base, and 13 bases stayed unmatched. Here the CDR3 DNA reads TGTGCCACCAGGGGACAGGGTTTAGCGGGTGGGTCCTACAATGAGCAGTTCTTC. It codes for CATRGQGLAGGSYNEQFF. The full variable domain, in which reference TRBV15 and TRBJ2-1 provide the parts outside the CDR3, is DAMVIQNPRYQVTQFGKPVTLSCSQTLNHNVMYWYQQKSSQAPKLLFHYYDKDFNNEADTPDNFQSRRPNTSFCFLDIRSPGLGDTAMYLCATRGQGLAGGSYNEQFFGPGTRLTVL.

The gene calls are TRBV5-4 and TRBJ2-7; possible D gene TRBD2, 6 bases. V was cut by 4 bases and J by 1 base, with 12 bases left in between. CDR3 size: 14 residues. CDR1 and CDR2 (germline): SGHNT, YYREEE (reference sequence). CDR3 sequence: CASSHSTSSYEQYF. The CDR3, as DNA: TGTGCCAGCAGCCACTCGACTAGTTCCTACGAGCAGTACTTC. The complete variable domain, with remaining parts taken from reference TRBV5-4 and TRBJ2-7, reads ETGVTQSPTHLIKTRGQQVTLRCSSQSGHNTVSWYQQALGQGPQFIFQYYREEENGRGNFPPRFSGLQFPNYSSELNVNALELDDSALYLCASSHSTSSYEQYFGPGTRLTVT.

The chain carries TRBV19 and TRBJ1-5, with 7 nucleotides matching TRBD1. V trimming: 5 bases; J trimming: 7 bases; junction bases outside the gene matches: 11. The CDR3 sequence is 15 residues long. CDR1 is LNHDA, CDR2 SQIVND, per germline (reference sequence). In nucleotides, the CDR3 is TGTGCCAGTAGTTCCGCGGACAGGATCGGCCAGCCCCAGCATTTT. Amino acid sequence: CASSSADRIGQPQHF.

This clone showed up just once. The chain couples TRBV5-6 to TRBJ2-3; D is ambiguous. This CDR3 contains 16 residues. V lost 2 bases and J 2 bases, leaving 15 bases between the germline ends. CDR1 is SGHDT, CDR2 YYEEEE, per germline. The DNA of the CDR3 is TGTGCCAGCAGCTTCCGAATGGCAATGATCACAGATACGCAGTATTTT. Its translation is CASSFRMAMITDTQYF.

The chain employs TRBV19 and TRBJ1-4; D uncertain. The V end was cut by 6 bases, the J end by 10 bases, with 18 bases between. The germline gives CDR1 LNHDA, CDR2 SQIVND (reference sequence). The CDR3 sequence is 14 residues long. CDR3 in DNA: TGTGCCAGTAGAGGAGACTCCCCGTATGGAAAACTGTTTTTT. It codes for CASRGDSPYGKLFF.

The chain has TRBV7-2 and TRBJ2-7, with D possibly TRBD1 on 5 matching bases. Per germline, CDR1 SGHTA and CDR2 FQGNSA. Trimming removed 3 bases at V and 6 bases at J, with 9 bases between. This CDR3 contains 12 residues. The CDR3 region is CASSFSRAEQYF. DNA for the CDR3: TGTGCCAGCAGCTTTTCCAGGGCCGAGCAGTACTTC.

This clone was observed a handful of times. The CDR3 region has the DNA TGTGCCTGGAGTTCGGACAGGGGTTACGAGCAGTACTTC. Protein: CAWSSDRGYEQYF. This chain links TRBV30 with TRBJ2-7; the match to TRBD1 covers 9 bases. Germline-derived CDR1 and CDR2 are GTSNPN and SVGIG (reference sequence). CDR3 length: 13 residues. V lost 2 bases to trimming and J lost 4 bases; unmatched junction nucleotides: 3.

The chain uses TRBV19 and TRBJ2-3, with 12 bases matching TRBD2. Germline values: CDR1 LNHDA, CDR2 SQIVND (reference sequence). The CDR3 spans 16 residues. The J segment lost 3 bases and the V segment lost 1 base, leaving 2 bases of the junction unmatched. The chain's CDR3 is CASSIVTSGSTDTQYF. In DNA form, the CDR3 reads TGTGCCAGTAGTATAGTGACTAGCGGGAGTACAGATACGCAGTATTTT.

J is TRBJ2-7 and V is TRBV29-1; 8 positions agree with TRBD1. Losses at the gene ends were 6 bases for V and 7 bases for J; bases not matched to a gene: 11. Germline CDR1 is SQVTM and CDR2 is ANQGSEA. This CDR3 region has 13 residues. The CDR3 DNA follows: TGCAGCGTCCTGGACAGGGCCGCAAGGGAGCAGTACTTC. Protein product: CSVLDRAAREQYF.

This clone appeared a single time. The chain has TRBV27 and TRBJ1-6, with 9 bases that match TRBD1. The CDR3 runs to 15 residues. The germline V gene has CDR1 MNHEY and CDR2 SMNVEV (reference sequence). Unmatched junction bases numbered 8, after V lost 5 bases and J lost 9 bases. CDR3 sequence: CASSRGQGLGSPLHF. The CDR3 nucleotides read TGTGCCAGCAGTAGAGGACAGGGGCTCGGTTCACCCCTCCACTTT.

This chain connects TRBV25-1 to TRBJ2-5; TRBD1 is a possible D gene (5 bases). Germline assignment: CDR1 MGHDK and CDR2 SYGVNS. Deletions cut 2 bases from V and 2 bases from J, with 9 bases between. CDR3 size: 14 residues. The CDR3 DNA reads TGTGCCAGCAGTGAAAAGGGGTGGCAAGAGACCCAGTACTTC. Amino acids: CASSEKGWQETQYF.

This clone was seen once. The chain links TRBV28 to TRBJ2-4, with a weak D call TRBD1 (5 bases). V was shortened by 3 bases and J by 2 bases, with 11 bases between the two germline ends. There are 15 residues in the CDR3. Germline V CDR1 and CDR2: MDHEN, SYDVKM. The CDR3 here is CASSFPQGTKNIQYF. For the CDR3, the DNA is TGTGCCAGCAGTTTCCCTCAGGGAACCAAAAACATTCAGTACTTC.

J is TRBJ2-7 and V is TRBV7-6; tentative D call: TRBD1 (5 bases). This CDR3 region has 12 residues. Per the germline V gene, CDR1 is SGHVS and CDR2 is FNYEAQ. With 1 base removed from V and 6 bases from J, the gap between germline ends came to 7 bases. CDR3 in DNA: TGTGCCAGCAGCTTAGAGGGGCTCGAGCAGTACTTC. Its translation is CASSLEGLEQYF. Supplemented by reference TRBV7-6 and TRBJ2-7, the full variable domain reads GAGVSQSPRYKVTKRGQDVALRCDPISGHVSLYWYRQALGQGPEFLTYFNYEAQQDKSGLPNDRFSAERPEGSISTLTIQRTEQRDSAMYRCASSLEGLEQYFGPGTRLTVT.

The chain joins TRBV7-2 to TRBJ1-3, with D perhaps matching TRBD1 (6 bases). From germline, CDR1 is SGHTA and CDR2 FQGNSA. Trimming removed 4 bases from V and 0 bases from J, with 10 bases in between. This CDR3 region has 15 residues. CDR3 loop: CASSSGQLSGNTIYF. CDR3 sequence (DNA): TGTGCCAGCAGCTCGGGACAACTCTCTGGAAACACCATATATTTT.

For the CDR3, the DNA is TGTGCCAGCAGCTTACCGGGGGACTACAATGAGCAGTTCTTC. It codes for CASSLPGDYNEQFF. The rearrangement links TRBV7-9 to TRBJ2-1; a possible D gene is TRBD2 (6 bases). V was shortened by 2 bases and J by 3 bases, with 8 bases between the two germline ends. The CDR3 extends over 14 amino acids. CDR1 is SEHNR and CDR2 is FQNEAQ in the germline V gene (reference sequence).

The CDR3 is CASSLAGGQETQYF. The CDR3 DNA sequence: TGTGCCAGCAGCTTAGCCGGGGGCCAAGAGACCCAGTACTTC. The rearrangement links TRBV7-9 to TRBJ2-5; weak D call: TRBD2 (6 bases). Germline values: CDR1 SEHNR, CDR2 FQNEAQ (reference sequence). The CDR3 extends over 14 amino acids. The V end lost 0 bases, the J end lost 1 base, and 6 bases lay between the germline ends.

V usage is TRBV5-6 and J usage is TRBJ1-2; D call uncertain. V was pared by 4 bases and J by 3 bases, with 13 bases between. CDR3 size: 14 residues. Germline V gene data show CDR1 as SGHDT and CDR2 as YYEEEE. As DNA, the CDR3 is TGTGCCAGCAGCCGGCCCCGGGGAGACTATGGCTACACCTTC. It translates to CASSRPRGDYGYTF.

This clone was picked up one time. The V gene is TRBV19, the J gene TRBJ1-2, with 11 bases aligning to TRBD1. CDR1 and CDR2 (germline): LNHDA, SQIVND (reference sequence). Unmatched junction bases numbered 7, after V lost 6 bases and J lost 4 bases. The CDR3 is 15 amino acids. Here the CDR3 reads CASSPGTGGFYGYTF. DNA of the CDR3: TGTGCCAGTAGCCCCGGGACAGGGGGGTTCTATGGCTACACCTTC.

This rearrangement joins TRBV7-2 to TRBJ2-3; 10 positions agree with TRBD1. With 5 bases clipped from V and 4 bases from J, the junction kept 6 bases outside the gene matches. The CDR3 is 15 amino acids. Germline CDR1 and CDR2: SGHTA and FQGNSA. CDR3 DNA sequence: TGTGCCAGCAGCATAACGGGACAGGGGCCAGATACGCAGTATTTT. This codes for CASSITGQGPDTQYF.

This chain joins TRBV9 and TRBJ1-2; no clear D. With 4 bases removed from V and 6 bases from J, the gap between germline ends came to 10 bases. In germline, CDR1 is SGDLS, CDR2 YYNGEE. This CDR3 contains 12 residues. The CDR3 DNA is TGTGCCAGCAGCTTCCGAGGTGATGGCTACACCTTC. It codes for CASSFRGDGYTF.

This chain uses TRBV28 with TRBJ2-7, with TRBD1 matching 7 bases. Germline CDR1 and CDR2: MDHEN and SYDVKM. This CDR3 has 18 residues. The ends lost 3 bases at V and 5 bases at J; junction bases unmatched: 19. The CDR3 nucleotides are TGTGCCAGCAGTTTGGTCTTGGGGTTCGGGACAGAGGTCCACGAGCAGTACTTC. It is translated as CASSLVLGFGTEVHEQYF.

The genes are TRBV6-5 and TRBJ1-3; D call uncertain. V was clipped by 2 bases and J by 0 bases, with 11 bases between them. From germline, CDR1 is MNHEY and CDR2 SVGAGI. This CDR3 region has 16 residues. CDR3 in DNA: TGTGCCAGCAGTTACGGCACAGCAAGCTCTGGAAACACCATATATTTT. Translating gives CASSYGTASSGNTIYF.